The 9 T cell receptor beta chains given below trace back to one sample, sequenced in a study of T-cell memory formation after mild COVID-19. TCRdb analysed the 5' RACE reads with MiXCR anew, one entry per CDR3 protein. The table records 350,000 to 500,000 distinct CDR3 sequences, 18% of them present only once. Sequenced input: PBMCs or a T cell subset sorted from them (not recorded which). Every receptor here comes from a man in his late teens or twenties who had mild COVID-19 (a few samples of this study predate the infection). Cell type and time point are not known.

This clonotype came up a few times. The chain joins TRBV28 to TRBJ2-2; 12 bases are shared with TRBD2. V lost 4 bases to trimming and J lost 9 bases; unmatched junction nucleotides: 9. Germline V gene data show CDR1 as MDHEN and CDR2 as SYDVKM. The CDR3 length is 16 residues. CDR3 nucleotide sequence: TGTGCCAGCAGTTCTCCTAGCGGGGGGGCCGTCCGGGAGCTGTTTTTT. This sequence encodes CASSSPSGGAVRELFF.

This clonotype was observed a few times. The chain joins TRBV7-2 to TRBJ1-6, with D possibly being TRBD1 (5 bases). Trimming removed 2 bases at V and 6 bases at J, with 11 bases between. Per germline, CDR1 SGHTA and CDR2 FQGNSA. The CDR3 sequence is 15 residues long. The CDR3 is CASSLSRGANSPLHF. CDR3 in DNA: TGTGCCAGCAGCTTAAGTCGAGGGGCTAATTCACCCCTCCACTTT.

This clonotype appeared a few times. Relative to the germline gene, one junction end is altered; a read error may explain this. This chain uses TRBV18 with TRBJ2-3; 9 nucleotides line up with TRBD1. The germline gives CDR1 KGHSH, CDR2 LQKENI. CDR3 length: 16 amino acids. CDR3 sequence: CASSPQQGAATDTQYF. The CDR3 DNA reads TGTGCCAGCTCGCCACAACAGGGGGCGGCCACAGATACGCAGTATTTT.

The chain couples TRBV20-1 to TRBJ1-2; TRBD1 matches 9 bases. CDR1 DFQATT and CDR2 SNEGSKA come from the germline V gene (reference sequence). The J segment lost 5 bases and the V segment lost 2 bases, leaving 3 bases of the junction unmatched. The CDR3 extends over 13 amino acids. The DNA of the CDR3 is TGCAGTGCTAGACTGGACAGGGGATATGGCTACACCTTC. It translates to CSARLDRGYGYTF.

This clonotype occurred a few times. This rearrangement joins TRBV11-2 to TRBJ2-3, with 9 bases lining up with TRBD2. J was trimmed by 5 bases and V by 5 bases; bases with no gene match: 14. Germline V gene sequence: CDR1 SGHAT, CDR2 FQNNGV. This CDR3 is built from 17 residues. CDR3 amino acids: CASSPEAGGQRRDTQYF. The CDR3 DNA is TGTGCCAGCAGCCCCGAGGCGGGGGGGCAACGTAGAGATACGCAGTATTTT.

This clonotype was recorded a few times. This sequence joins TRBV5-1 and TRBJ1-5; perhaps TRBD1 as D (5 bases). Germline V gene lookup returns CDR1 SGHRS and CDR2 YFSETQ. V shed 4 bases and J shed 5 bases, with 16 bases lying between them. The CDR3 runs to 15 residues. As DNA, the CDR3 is TGCGCCAGCAGCCTGGACATGGGACGTGATCAGCCCCAGCATTTT. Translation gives CASSLDMGRDQPQHF.

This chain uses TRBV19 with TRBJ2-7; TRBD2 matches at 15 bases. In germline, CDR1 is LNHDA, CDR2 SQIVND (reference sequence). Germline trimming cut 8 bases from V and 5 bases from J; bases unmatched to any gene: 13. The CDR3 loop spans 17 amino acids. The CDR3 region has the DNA TGTGCCAGTCTCCCGGGACTAGCGGGGGGTCCGGGAAACGAGCAGTACTTC. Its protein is CASLPGLAGGPGNEQYF.

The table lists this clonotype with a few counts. CDR3: CASSSRTSGGRSGYEQFF. The CDR3 DNA sequence: TGTGCCAGCAGCTCCAGGACTAGCGGGGGCAGATCAGGGTATGAGCAGTTCTTC. The chain couples TRBV7-9 to TRBJ2-1; 13 nucleotides line up with TRBD2. This CDR3 spans 18 amino acids. Germline CDR1 SEHNR, CDR2 FQNEAQ (reference sequence). J gave up 8 bases and V 4 bases, and 14 bases lay outside the gene matches.

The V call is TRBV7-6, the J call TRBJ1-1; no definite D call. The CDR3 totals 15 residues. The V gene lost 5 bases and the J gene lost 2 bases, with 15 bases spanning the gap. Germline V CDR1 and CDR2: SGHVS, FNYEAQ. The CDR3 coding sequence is TGTGCCAGCAGCCGCTCTGGGTGGGGAAACACTGAAGCTTTCTTT. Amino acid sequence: CASSRSGWGNTEAFF.